This TCR beta chain was identified during a study of T cell responses to AZD1222 COVID-19 vaccine. V lost 1 base and J lost 5; bases outside the gene matches: 1. The germline CDR1 and CDR2 sequences are GTSNPN and SVGIG (reference sequence). The CDR3 is made up of 12 amino acids. Assay used: immunoSEQ multiplex PCR; TCRdb lists only in-frame clones, some missing. The table includes around 200,000 clones, more than 75% detected once. General study findings and limits: It should be noted that donors were predominantly white British and more often female, and clonal diversity was possibly underestimated.

Of note for this clone: Its cognate antigen is unknown.

The sample here was peripheral blood, taken 28 days after the second AZD1222 dose. The receptor's source is an adult who received the AZD1222 COVID-19 vaccine. This chain links TRBV30 with TRBJ2-7, with 8 positions matching TRBD2. In DNA, the CDR3 is TGTGCCTGGAGTGGAGCGGGAGACGAGCAGTACTTC. This codes for CAWSGAGDEQYF.